One sample yielded the 30 T cell receptor beta chains listed below, sequenced in a study of Graves' ophthalmopathy and Graves' hyperthyroidism. Amplification of the TCR beta CDR3 regions used RNA transcripts (as template). Second-round multiplex PCR came after first-round RT-PCR with HTBI primers. TCRdb fed the multiplex PCR reads into MiXCR, producing one record per CDR3 protein. The repertoire has 350,000 to 400,000 distinct CDR3 sequences, about 18% of them found once; the top ten carry around 1.4%. The sample consisted of peripheral blood. The origin of the receptors is a young woman with Graves' ophthalmopathy.

The sample holds many counts of this clonotype. The chain is built from TRBV6-2 or TRBV6-3 and TRBJ1-2, with TRBD1 matching over 11 bases. The V segment lost 0 bases and the J segment 0 bases; nucleotides outside the gene matches: 3. This CDR3 has 17 residues. The germline CDR1 and CDR2 sequences are MNHEY and SVGEGT. The CDR3: CASSYSGTGGANYGYTF. The CDR3 DNA follows: TGTGCCAGCAGTTACTCCGGGACAGGGGGAGCTAACTATGGCTACACCTTC.

The sample holds many counts of this clonotype. The V call is TRBV12-3 or TRBV12-4, the J call TRBJ1-4; D is perhaps TRBD1 (5 bases). This CDR3 spans 17 amino acids. V was trimmed by 6 bases and J by 0 bases, leaving 17 bases between them. The CDR3 is CASSARGLRATNEKLFF. CDR3 in DNA: TGTGCCAGCAGCGCCCGGGGACTTAGGGCAACTAATGAAAAACTGTTTTTT.

This chain joins TRBV6-5 and TRBJ2-7, with TRBD2 matching over 9 bases. V shed 2 bases and J 1 base; nucleotides not matched to a gene: 9. This CDR3 is 17 amino acids long. The germline V gene has CDR1 MNHEY and CDR2 SVGAGI. The CDR3 bases are TGTGCCAGCAGTTACCAACCGCCGGGACTAGCTTCCTACGAGCAGTACTTC. It specifies CASSYQPPGLASYEQYF.

This clonotype was seen repeatedly, ten times or more. V usage is TRBV15 and J usage is TRBJ2-3, with TRBD2 as a possible D gene (5 bases). Trimming shortened V by 1 base and J by 3 bases, and 14 bases separated the two germline ends. The CDR3 runs 16 residues. Germline CDR1 is LNHNV and CDR2 is YYDKDF (reference sequence). CDR3: CATSRGTDSRTDTQYF. CDR3 sequence (DNA): TGTGCCACCAGCAGAGGGACGGACTCCCGGACAGATACGCAGTATTTT.

There are many counts of this clonotype. The rearrangement uses TRBV6-2 or TRBV6-3 and TRBJ2-7; tentatively, D is TRBD2 (6 bases). CDR1 is MNHEY and CDR2 is SVGEGT in the germline V gene. The CDR3 is 12 residues long. Trimming stripped 0 bases from V and 7 bases from J, with 7 bases between. The CDR3 spells CASSYSRGEQYF. The CDR3 coding sequence is TGTGCCAGCAGTTACTCGCGGGGTGAGCAGTACTTC.

This clonotype was found a few times. The chain is built from TRBV20-1 and TRBJ1-6; possibly TRBD1 for D (6 bases). Trimming removed 0 bases at V and 0 bases at J, with 18 bases between. Germline V gene data show CDR1 as DFQATT and CDR2 as SNEGSKA (reference sequence). The CDR3 is 19 amino acids. CDR3 amino acids: CSARDRGASSSSYNSPLHF. The CDR3 nucleotides are TGCAGTGCTAGAGATAGGGGGGCCAGCTCGAGCTCCTATAATTCACCCCTCCACTTT.

This clonotype was counted many times. This chain joins TRBV12-3 or TRBV12-4 and TRBJ2-7, with TRBD1 as a possible D gene (7 bases). V dropped 1 base and J dropped 8 bases, with 15 bases sitting between them. The CDR3 runs 14 residues. The CDR3 sequence is CASSLGWRGPQQYF. CDR3 DNA sequence: TGTGCCAGCAGTTTAGGGTGGAGGGGGCCACAGCAGTACTTC.

This clonotype was detected ten times or more. The V gene is TRBV10-2, the J gene TRBJ2-7, with TRBD2 as a possible D gene (6 bases). CDR1 is WSHSY and CDR2 is SAAADI in the germline V gene. The CDR3 totals 14 residues. The V and J ends lost 6 bases and 0 bases respectively, with 12 bases between them. The CDR3 here is CASSAGLSSYEQYF. The DNA of the CDR3 is TGCGCCAGCAGCGCGGGGTTGAGCTCCTACGAGCAGTACTTC.

This clonotype was counted at least ten times. V is TRBV11-2 and J is TRBJ2-7; 7 positions agree with TRBD2. Germline-derived CDR1 and CDR2 are SGHAT and FQNNGV. The CDR3 has 15 amino acids. Trimming removed 0 bases from V and 7 bases from J; junction bases left unmatched: 9. The chain's CDR3 is CASSLETGGLGEQYF. The CDR3 nucleotides read TGTGCCAGCAGCTTAGAGACGGGAGGCCTGGGGGAGCAGTACTTC.

This clonotype was detected only a few times. The chain carries TRBV6-1 and TRBJ1-1, with a possible D match to TRBD1 (5 bases). The CDR3 sequence is 13 residues long. V was shortened by 9 bases and J by 1 base, with 12 bases between the two germline ends. Germline V lookup: CDR1 MNHNS, CDR2 SASEGT. CDR3 nucleotide sequence: TGTGCCAGTCGGGGGGTAGAGAACACTGAAGCTTTCTTT. It codes for CASRGVENTEAFF.

This clonotype appeared many times. V is TRBV4-3 and J is TRBJ1-5; D gene unclear. This CDR3 has 13 residues. From germline, CDR1 is LGHNA and CDR2 YSLEER. V lost 3 bases and J lost 4, with 7 bases in between. CDR3 nucleotides: TGCGCCAGCAGCCAGACCAGAAATCAGCCCCAGCATTTT. Translation gives CASSQTRNQPQHF.

In its sample, this clonotype was seen many times. The chain employs TRBV27 and TRBJ2-2; D is unresolved. This CDR3 region has 12 residues. V was pared by 3 bases and J by 7 bases, with 6 bases between. The V gene's germline CDR1 is MNHEY and CDR2 SMNVEV (reference sequence). The CDR3 region has the DNA TGTGCCAGCAGTTTCCTGGGCGGGGAGCTGTTTTTT. Its translation: CASSFLGGELFF.

At least ten counts were recorded for this clonotype. The V and J genes are TRBV18 and TRBJ2-7; TRBD2 aligns across 8 bases. The junction had 7 bases not matched to a gene; V was cut back by 6 bases and J by 3 bases. Germline CDR1 and CDR2: KGHSH and LQKENI. This CDR3 region has 14 residues. CDR3 sequence reads: CASSPSSGGYEQYF. The CDR3 region has the DNA TGTGCCAGCTCCCCAAGCAGCGGGGGCTACGAGCAGTACTTC.

There are many counts of this clonotype. The CDR3 nucleotides are TGTGCCAGTAGTATAGCCAGGACCTACGAGCAGTACTTC. Translating gives CASSIARTYEQYF. This chain connects TRBV19 to TRBJ2-7; the D is unclear. CDR1 is LNHDA, CDR2 SQIVND, per germline (reference sequence). V lost 1 base to trimming and J lost 2 bases, with 6 bases between them. This CDR3 region has 13 residues. The entire variable domain, with the rest obtained from reference TRBV19 and TRBJ2-7, is as follows: DGGITQSPKYLFRKEGQNVTLSCEQNLNHDAMYWYRQDPGQGLRLIYYSQIVNDFQKGDIAEGYSVSREKKESFPLTVTSAQKNPTAFYLCASSIARTYEQYFGPGTRLTVT.

This chain connects TRBV28 to TRBJ1-2; weak D call: TRBD1 (6 bases). The CDR3 has 16 residues. V shed 1 base and J shed 4 bases, with 16 bases lying between them. CDR1 MDHEN and CDR2 SYDVKM come from the germline V gene. This chain's CDR3 is CASSLSDGQGLYGYTF. The CDR3 DNA sequence: TGTGCCAGCAGTTTATCGGATGGGCAGGGGCTCTATGGCTACACCTTC.

In this sample, this clonotype turned up many times. V is TRBV29-1 and J is TRBJ1-1, with 8 bases identical to TRBD1. The CDR3 covers 12 residues. Germline CDR1 is SQVTM and CDR2 is ANQGSEA. With V trimmed by 5 bases and J by 4 bases, 3 bases remained unmatched. The CDR3 sequence is CSVRTGSTEAFF. The DNA for the CDR3 is TGCAGCGTTAGGACAGGGTCCACTGAAGCTTTCTTT.

This clonotype was found many times. V gene TRBV7-2 combines with J gene TRBJ1-1; a possible D gene is TRBD1 (6 bases). Trimming cost V 1 base and J 6 bases, with 18 bases left between them. Germline assignment: CDR1 SGHTA and CDR2 FQGNSA. The CDR3 has 16 amino acids. CDR3 amino acids: CASSLVVGTSSAEAFF. In nucleotides, the CDR3 is TGTGCCAGCAGCTTAGTGGTCGGGACATCGTCTGCTGAAGCTTTCTTT.

This chain links TRBV28 with TRBJ2-7, with D perhaps TRBD2 (6 bases). This CDR3 comprises 15 residues. Germline V gene lookup returns CDR1 MDHEN and CDR2 SYDVKM. The germline V and J ends were trimmed by 5 bases and 4 bases, with 18 bases remaining between them. The CDR3 loop reads CASSAPEGSGYEQYF. CDR3 sequence (DNA): TGTGCCAGCAGTGCCCCGGAAGGAAGCGGGTACGAGCAGTACTTC.

This clonotype appeared many times. V and J are TRBV6-5 and TRBJ2-2, with D perhaps assigned TRBD1 or TRBD2 (5 bases each). Per germline, CDR1 MNHEY and CDR2 SVGAGI. This CDR3 region has 20 residues. V lost 5 bases, J lost 7 bases, and 32 bases lay in between. The CDR3 DNA follows: TGTGCCAGCAGTACGAGAGCGAAAACAGGTCCCCAGCGAGGGATCGGGGAGCTGTTTTTT. It codes for CASSTRAKTGPQRGIGELFF.

This clonotype was counted at least ten times. The rearrangement uses TRBV6-5 and TRBJ2-7; weak D call: TRBD1 (5 bases). CDR1 is MNHEY, CDR2 SVGAGI, per germline. Trimming pared 2 bases from V and 2 bases from J, leaving 10 bases between. The CDR3 runs to 14 residues. This CDR3 is CASSYNGRAYEQYF. The CDR3 region has the DNA TGTGCCAGCAGTTACAACGGCAGGGCCTACGAGCAGTACTTC.

Many counts were recorded for this clonotype. The chain combines TRBV27 with TRBJ2-5; 8 bases align to TRBD1. Trimming took 3 bases from V and 5 from J; bases not matched to a gene: 8. Germline V gene sequence: CDR1 MNHEY, CDR2 SMNVEV (reference sequence). There are 15 residues in the CDR3. CDR3: CASSFGDRPRETQYF. Here the CDR3 DNA reads TGTGCCAGCAGTTTCGGGGACAGGCCTCGGGAGACCCAGTACTTC.

This chain links TRBV12-3 or TRBV12-4 with TRBJ1-5; 9 bases map to TRBD1. The CDR3 is 18 amino acids. V was clipped by 3 bases and J by 3 bases; unmatched bases: 12. The CDR3 loop reads CASSFLALGQGPNQPQHF. CDR3 sequence (DNA): TGTGCCAGCAGTTTCCTGGCCCTGGGACAGGGTCCCAATCAGCCCCAGCATTTT.

In this sample, this clonotype turned up many times. The rearrangement joins TRBV6-5 to TRBJ1-6, with 7 nucleotides matching TRBD1. Trimming took 4 bases from V and 9 from J; bases not matched to a gene: 21. Germline CDR1 and CDR2: MNHEY and SVGAGI. The CDR3 consists of 19 residues. The CDR3 sequence: CASSFRPPGQAGGGSPLHF. The DNA of the CDR3 is TGTGCCAGCAGTTTTAGGCCCCCCGGACAGGCGGGAGGGGGTTCACCCCTCCACTTT.

This clonotype showed up many times. The gene calls are TRBV6-1 and TRBJ2-7; TRBD1 aligns across 10 bases. CDR1 is MNHNS and CDR2 is SASEGT in the germline V gene. The CDR3 sequence is 14 residues long. Trimming at V came to 6 bases and at J to 5 bases, leaving 7 bases not matched to a gene. In nucleotides, the CDR3 is TGTGCCAGCAGCGACAGGGGGCAGGTAAACGAGCAGTACTTC. It yields the protein CASSDRGQVNEQYF.

V and J are TRBV2 and TRBJ1-2; perhaps TRBD1 as D (6 bases). The CDR3 has 13 amino acids. Between the trimmed V and J ends, which lost 9 bases and 0 bases, there was a span of 11 bases. Germline CDR1 SNHLY, CDR2 FYNNEI. CDR3 region: CARLQGPNYGYTF. For the CDR3, the DNA is TGTGCCAGGCTACAGGGCCCTAACTATGGCTACACCTTC.

In this sample, this clonotype turned up many times. The rearrangement uses TRBV15 and TRBJ1-5; the D gene is possibly TRBD1 (5 bases). The CDR3 length is 16 residues. Germline CDR1 LNHNV, CDR2 YYDKDF (reference sequence). V was cut by 1 base and J by 5 bases, with 15 bases left in between. CDR3 loop: CATSRAVGQSYQPQHF. CDR3 bases: TGTGCCACCAGCAGAGCAGTGGGGCAGTCTTATCAGCCCCAGCATTTT.

This clonotype occurred many times. This chain joins TRBV11-3 and TRBJ2-7, with TRBD1 matching over 7 bases. J gave up 3 bases and V 1 base, and 6 bases lay outside the gene matches. There are 15 residues in the CDR3. Germline-derived CDR1 and CDR2 are SGHNT and YENEEA. CDR3 sequence (DNA): TGTGCCAGCAGCTTAGGACAGGGCTGGGACTACGAGCAGTACTTC. This translates into CASSLGQGWDYEQYF. Complete variable domain (other parts from reference TRBV11-3 and TRBJ2-7): EAGVVQSPRYKIIEKKQPVAFWCNPISGHNTLYWYLQNLGQGPELLIRYENEEAVDDSQLPKDRFSAERLKGVDSTLKIQPAELGDSAVYLCASSLGQGWDYEQYFGPGTRLTVT.

This clonotype was found many times. The chain joins TRBV10-1 to TRBJ2-7; 10 nucleotides agree with TRBD1. The germline gives CDR1 WNHNN, CDR2 SYGVQD (reference sequence). The J segment lost 6 bases and the V segment lost 9 bases, leaving 11 bases of the junction unmatched. The CDR3 sequence is 14 residues long. CDR3 in DNA: TGCGCCAGTAGTTCGGGGACAGGGGCTACCGAGCAGTACTTC. This sequence encodes CASSSGTGATEQYF.

This clonotype was counted many times. This sequence joins TRBV20-1 and TRBJ1-6; D may be TRBD1 (5 bases). V dropped 6 bases and J dropped 1 base, with 19 bases sitting between them. Germline loops: CDR1 DFQATT, CDR2 SNEGSKA (reference sequence). The CDR3 contains 17 residues. The CDR3 is CSAASVAGGSYNSPLHF. CDR3 nucleotide sequence: TGCAGTGCCGCCTCTGTCGCCGGGGGGTCCTATAATTCACCCCTCCACTTT.

There are many counts of this clonotype. The chain uses TRBV28 and TRBJ1-6; no reliable D call. The CDR3 extends over 15 amino acids. The germline V gene encodes CDR1 MDHEN and CDR2 SYDVKM. The V end was cut by 3 bases, the J end by 0 bases, with 6 bases between. The chain's CDR3 is CASSFLSSYNSPLHF. The CDR3 nucleotides are TGTGCCAGCAGTTTTCTGAGCTCCTATAATTCACCCCTCCACTTT. Filled out from reference TRBV28 and TRBJ1-6, the complete variable domain reads DVKVTQSSRYLVKRTGEKVFLECVQDMDHENMFWYRQDPGLGLRLIYFSYDVKMKEKGDIPEGYSVSREKKERFSLILESASTNQTSMYLCASSFLSSYNSPLHFGNGTRLTVT.